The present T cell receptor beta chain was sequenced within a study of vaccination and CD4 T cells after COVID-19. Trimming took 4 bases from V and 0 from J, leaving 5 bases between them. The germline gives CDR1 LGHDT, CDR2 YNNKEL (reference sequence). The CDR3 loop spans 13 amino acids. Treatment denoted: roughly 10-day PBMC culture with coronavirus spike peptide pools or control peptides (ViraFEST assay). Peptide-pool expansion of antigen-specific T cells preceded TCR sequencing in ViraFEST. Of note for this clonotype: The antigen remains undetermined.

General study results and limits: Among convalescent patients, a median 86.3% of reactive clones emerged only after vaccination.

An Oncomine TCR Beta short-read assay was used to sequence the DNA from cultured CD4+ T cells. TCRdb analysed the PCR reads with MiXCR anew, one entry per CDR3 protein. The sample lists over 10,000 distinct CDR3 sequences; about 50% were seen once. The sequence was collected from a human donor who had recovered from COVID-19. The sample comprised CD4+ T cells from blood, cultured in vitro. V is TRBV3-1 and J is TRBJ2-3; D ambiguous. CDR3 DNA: TGTGCCAGCAGCCCGATTAGCACAGATACGCAGTATTTT. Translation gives CASSPISTDTQYF.